These T cell receptor beta chains were read from a single sample in a study of cytomegalovirus exposure and HLA in healthy donors. Libraries were prepared by immunoSEQ multiplex PCR; TCRdb keeps only in-frame clonotypes and omits some of them. This table holds around 100,000 clones, approximately 7.7% found once. The sequenced sample was PBMCs. The receptors shown here come from a man aged 45-65 years in good health and CMV-seronegative. CDR3s include the opening cysteine and the closing phenylalanine or tryptophan. The D gene is left open where the match is weak. Size values are once, few and many counts, or a class for expanded clones, and some rows have none.

J gene,V gene,clone size,D gene,CDR3 protein,CDR3 DNA
TRBJ1-2,TRBV28,few,TRBD1,CASSDRGRDGYTF,TGTGCCAGCAGCGACAGGGGGCGCGATGGCTACACCTTC
TRBJ1-1,TRBV5-1,-,-,CASSPGLRNTEAFF,TGCGCCAGCAGTCCCGGACTGAGGAACACTGAAGCTTTCTTT
TRBJ2-7,TRBV7-9,few,TRBD1,CASSRPGQGENEQYF,TGTGCCAGCAGCCGCCCCGGACAGGGGGAAAACGAGCAGTACTTC
TRBJ2-5,TRBV28,-,TRBD2,CASSLTSGESSFRETQYF,TGTGCCAGCAGTTTGACTAGCGGGGAGAGCTCTTTCCGCGAGACCCAGTACTTC
TRBJ1-3,TRBV28,few,-,CASSLKTVPSGNTIYF,TGTGCCAGCAGTTTAAAAACAGTTCCCTCTGGAAACACCATATATTTT
TRBJ1-2,TRBV19,few,-,CASSLLNYGYTF,TGTGCCAGTAGCCTTTTAAACTATGGCTACACCTTC
TRBJ1-3,TRBV5-1,few,-,CASSQLPTESSGNTIYF,TGCGCCAGCAGCCAACTCCCGACAGAGTCCTCTGGAAACACCATATATTTT
TRBJ1-2,TRBV7-9,-,TRBD1,CASSLDRNYIADNYGYTF,TGTGCCAGCAGCTTGGACAGGAACTACATCGCAGATAACTATGGCTACACCTTC
TRBJ2-1,TRBV7-8,few,-,CASSSYRGRHNEQFF,TGTGCCAGCAGCTCATATAGGGGTAGGCACAATGAGCAGTTCTTC
TRBJ1-6,TRBV27,few,TRBD1,CASSITGGSYNSPLHF,TGTGCCAGCAGCATTACAGGGGGCTCCTATAATTCACCCCTCCACTTT
TRBJ2-6,TRBV28,-,-,CASRSPSGANVLTF,TGTGCCAGCAGGTCCCCATCTGGGGCCAACGTCCTGACTTTC
TRBJ2-7,TRBV6-5,few,-,CASSGDTYEQYF,TGTGCCAGCAGTGGCGACACGTACGAGCAGTACTTC
TRBJ1-2,TRBV14,-,-,CASSQNTGTRNYGYTF,TGTGCCAGCAGCCAAAACACCGGGACAAGGAACTATGGCTACACCTTC
TRBJ1-4,TRBV7-9,many,-,CASSLSWSGEALKLFF,TGTGCCAGCAGCTTATCTTGGTCGGGAGAAGCCTTAAAACTGTTTTTT
TRBJ2-2,TRBV7-9,few,-,CASIPGGLNTGELFF,TGTGCCAGTATACCGGGGGGCCTGAACACCGGGGAGCTGTTTTTT
TRBJ1-2,TRBV2,few,TRBD1,CASSEETGSYGYTF,TGTGCCAGCAGCGAAGAGACAGGGAGCTATGGCTACACCTTC
TRBJ2-5,TRBV5-5,-,TRBD2,CASSSGLAGIQETQYF,TGTGCCAGCAGCTCGGGACTAGCGGGGATACAAGAGACCCAGTACTTC
TRBJ1-2,TRBV27,-,-,CASSFGGGGSYGYTF,TGTGCCAGCAGTTTTGGTGGGGGAGGAAGTTATGGCTACACCTTC
TRBJ2-2,TRBV4-3,few,-,CASSQQQRTITGELFF,TGCGCCAGCAGCCAACAGCAGCGAACCATCACCGGGGAGCTGTTTTTT
TRBJ2-3,TRBV7-2,few,-,CASSLGFGGATDTQYF,TGTGCCAGCAGCTTGGGATTTGGGGGGGCCACAGATACGCAGTATTTT
TRBJ2-5,TRBV5-1,few,-,CASSPVSSDGETQYF,TGCGCCAGCAGCCCAGTTTCTAGCGACGGAGAGACCCAGTACTTC
TRBJ2-6,TRBV5-1,few,-,CASSSSRGTGANVLTF,TGCGCCAGCAGCTCCTCCCGGGGGACTGGGGCCAACGTCCTGACTTTC
TRBJ1-2,TRBV28,-,-,CASSSLFTDRYGYTF,TGTGCCAGCAGTTCGCTCTTCACAGACCGCTATGGCTACACCTTC
TRBJ2-7,TRBV10-3,few,-,CAISSTDYEQYF,TGTGCCATCAGTTCGACAGACTACGAGCAGTACTTC
TRBJ2-2,TRBV30,few,TRBD2,CAWRRGGTSVTGELFF,TGTGCCTGGAGGCGGGGGGGGACTAGTGTGACCGGGGAGCTGTTTTTT
TRBJ1-6,TRBV2,-,-,CASSERGYNSPLHF,TGTGCCAGCAGTGAAAGGGGGTATAATTCACCCCTCCACTTT
TRBJ2-3,TRBV5-3,few,TRBD2,CARSLDRLAESTDTQYF,TGTGCCAGAAGCTTGGATCGGCTAGCGGAGAGCACAGATACGCAGTATTTT